The 18 T cell receptor beta chains below all came from one sample that was sequenced in a study of beta chain features in type 1 diabetes. Study-level results: Moderate yet significant TCRB CDR3 shortening was seen in Type 1 diabetes patients in all four CD4+ subsets.

What was sequenced were expressed TCRB transcripts, since all of the isolated RNA had been reverse transcribed. Generated by immunoSEQ multiplex PCR, the TCRdb table keeps only in-frame clones and is missing some. There are more than 250,000 clones in the sample; approximately 16% occur only once, and less than 0.02% lies in the top ten. These TCRs' antigens remain unknown. The specimen sequenced was naive CD4+ T cells from blood. The source is a man between 18 and 29 years old with type 1 diabetes.

CDR3 coding DNA: TGTGCCAGCAGTTACTTCCTAGCGGGGCACAATGAGCAGTTCTTC. Residues: CASSYFLAGHNEQFF. The chain couples TRBV6-5 to TRBJ2-1, with 9 bases aligning to TRBD2. The V gene end was trimmed by 1 base and the J gene end by 5 bases; junction bases not matched to a gene: 3. Germline V gene sequence: CDR1 MNHEY, CDR2 SVGAGI. The CDR3 is made up of 15 amino acids.

The CDR3 loop is CASSVEGMGSSPLHF. The CDR3, as DNA: TGTGCCAGCAGTGTAGAGGGTATGGGTAGTTCACCCCTCCACTTT. The genes are TRBV6-5 and TRBJ1-6; D not certain. The CDR3 has 15 amino acids. Trimming took 5 bases from V and 9 from J, leaving 17 bases between them. CDR1 and CDR2 (germline): MNHEY, SVGAGI.

This clone showed up just a few times. The chain carries TRBV18 and TRBJ1-1; 7 bases align to TRBD1. CDR1 KGHSH and CDR2 LQKENI come from the germline V gene. The CDR3 totals 11 residues. The V gene end was trimmed by 4 bases and the J gene end by 10 bases; junction bases not matched to a gene: 3. CDR3 protein: CASSLQGVAFF. The CDR3 region has the DNA TGTGCCAGCTCACTCCAGGGGGTAGCTTTCTTT.

The rearrangement joins TRBV30 to TRBJ1-5, with D unclear. The CDR3 length is 13 residues. Trimming removed 0 bases from V and 7 bases from J, with 10 bases in between. The germline V gene encodes CDR1 GTSNPN and CDR2 SVGIG (reference sequence). CDR3 nucleotides: TGTGCCTGGAGTGTTGGGTCCGGGCAGCCCCAGCATTTT. This sequence encodes CAWSVGSGQPQHF.

This clone came up a few times. The gene calls are TRBV29-1 and TRBJ1-1; no firm D call. Deletions cut 4 bases from V and 0 bases from J, with 9 bases between. The CDR3 has 13 amino acids. The germline V gene encodes CDR1 SQVTM and CDR2 ANQGSEA. The CDR3 DNA reads as TGCAGCGTTGTCCCATTCCTGAACACTGAAGCTTTCTTT. As protein: CSVVPFLNTEAFF.

This clone was found a few times. The chain carries TRBV4-2 and TRBJ2-2, with TRBD2 identical over 10 bases. There are 17 residues in the CDR3. The V gene's germline CDR1 is LGHNA and CDR2 YNFKEQ. V was clipped by 0 bases and J by 7 bases; unmatched bases: 8. In DNA form, the CDR3 reads TGTGCCAGCAGCCAAGAAGTACTAGCGGGAACGATCGGGGAGCTGTTTTTT. Its translation: CASSQEVLAGTIGELFF.

The V and J genes are TRBV6-6 and TRBJ1-6; no definite D call. The germline V gene has CDR1 MNHNY and CDR2 SVGAGI (reference sequence). Between the trimmed V and J ends, which lost 2 bases and 8 bases, there was a span of 7 bases. The CDR3 is made up of 13 amino acids. DNA for the CDR3: TGTGCCAGCAGTTACAAAGGAGATTCACCCCTCCACTTT. Residues: CASSYKGDSPLHF.

This clone was found a few times. The gene calls are TRBV15 and TRBJ2-6, with D possibly matching TRBD2 (6 bases). Germline loops: CDR1 LNHNV, CDR2 YYDKDF (reference sequence). Trimming stripped 8 bases from V and 2 bases from J, with 7 bases between. CDR3 size: 13 residues. The CDR3 DNA follows: TGTGCCACCCGGAGGGCTGGGGCCAACGTCCTGACTTTC. Encoded protein: CATRRAGANVLTF.

V gene TRBV27 combines with J gene TRBJ1-2; 10 bases map to TRBD1. The CDR3 spans 15 residues. The V and J ends lost 5 bases and 3 bases, in that order; junction bases with no gene match: 6. CDR1 and CDR2 (germline): MNHEY, SMNVEV (reference sequence). For the CDR3, the DNA is TGTGCCAGCAGTAAGGGGACAGGGGCGCACTATGGCTACACCTTC. Its translation: CASSKGTGAHYGYTF.

The chain links TRBV5-1 to TRBJ1-1; a possible D gene is TRBD1 (6 bases). The V gene lost 4 bases and the J gene lost 6 bases, with 13 bases spanning the gap. This CDR3 has 13 amino acids. Germline-derived CDR1 and CDR2 are SGHRS and YFSETQ. The CDR3 is CASSLGQIAEAFF. The CDR3 DNA reads TGCGCCAGCAGCCTAGGACAGATCGCTGAAGCTTTCTTT. Complete variable domain (other parts from reference TRBV5-1 and TRBJ1-1): KAGVTQTPRYLIKTRGQQVTLSCSPISGHRSVSWYQQTPGQGLQFLFEYFSETQRNKGNFPGRFSGRQFSNSRSEMNVSTLELGDSALYLCASSLGQIAEAFFGQGTRLTVV.

The gene calls are TRBV11-3 and TRBJ2-1; D gene unclear. V lost 5 bases, J lost 0 bases, and 11 bases lay in between. The CDR3 is 15 residues long. Per the germline V gene, CDR1 is SGHNT and CDR2 is YENEEA. The CDR3: CASSPPASSYNEQFF. In nucleotides, the CDR3 is TGTGCCAGCAGCCCACCAGCGAGCTCCTACAATGAGCAGTTCTTC. Based on the CDR3 plus reference TRBV11-3 and TRBJ2-1, the full variable domain is EAGVVQSPRYKIIEKKQPVAFWCNPISGHNTLYWYLQNLGQGPELLIRYENEEAVDDSQLPKDRFSAERLKGVDSTLKIQPAELGDSAVYLCASSPPASSYNEQFFGPGTRLTVL.

This clone was picked up a small number of times. V usage is TRBV11-2 and J usage is TRBJ2-7; D is ambiguous. Trimming took off 1 base at V and 6 bases at J, with 13 bases between the two ends. The CDR3 sequence is 14 residues long. Germline values: CDR1 SGHAT, CDR2 FQNNGV. This chain's CDR3 is CASSLGQSRAEQYF. CDR3 DNA sequence: TGTGCCAGCAGCTTAGGCCAATCTCGAGCCGAGCAGTACTTC.

The V gene is TRBV7-6, the J gene TRBJ1-2, with no clear D. V lost 0 bases, J lost 8 bases, and 16 bases lay in between. Germline assignment: CDR1 SGHVS and CDR2 FNYEAQ. This CDR3 has 15 residues. The CDR3 DNA is TGTGCCAGCAGCTTAGCGCGGGGAGTGGGTGGCGGCTACACCTTC. Protein product: CASSLARGVGGGYTF.

The rearrangement joins TRBV6-5 to TRBJ2-7; D unclear. The CDR3 sequence is 14 residues long. Germline V lookup: CDR1 MNHEY, CDR2 SVGAGI. V shed 4 bases and J shed 3 bases, with 13 bases lying between them. DNA for the CDR3: TGTGCCAGCAGTTCTCACCTCGAGATCTACGAGCAGTACTTC. Amino acids: CASSSHLEIYEQYF.

This clone showed up just a few times. The rearrangement uses TRBV6-1 and TRBJ2-2; D is perhaps TRBD2 (7 bases). CDR3 length equals 15 residues. Trimming cost V 5 bases and J 0 bases, with 10 bases left between them. Germline V gives CDR1 MNHNS, CDR2 SASEGT. The DNA of the CDR3 is TGTGCCAGCAGTTCGGGGGGCTCGAACACCGGGGAGCTGTTTTTT. Translation: CASSSGGSNTGELFF.

The V call is TRBV6-6, the J call TRBJ2-5, with D possibly matching TRBD1 (6 bases). The germline V and J ends were trimmed by 2 bases and 5 bases, with 18 bases remaining between them. The V gene's germline CDR1 is MNHNY and CDR2 SVGAGI (reference sequence). The CDR3 is 16 amino acids. This CDR3 is CASSYVGTLRGETQYF. The CDR3 DNA is TGTGCCAGCAGTTACGTGGGAACTCTAAGGGGGGAGACCCAGTACTTC.

The chain links TRBV7-9 to TRBJ1-1; D unclear. Germline CDR1 SEHNR, CDR2 FQNEAQ (reference sequence). The CDR3 totals 12 residues. V lost 3 bases and J 9 bases, leaving 11 bases between the germline ends. In DNA form, the CDR3 reads TGTGCCAGCAGCTTCATTGCGGGTCAAGCTTTCTTT. It translates to CASSFIAGQAFF.

The chain recombines TRBV7-6 with TRBJ2-3, with D uncertain. The CDR3 length is 13 residues. Germline CDR1 SGHVS, CDR2 FNYEAQ. The V end lost 1 base, the J end lost 6 bases, and 8 bases lay between the germline ends. The CDR3 reads CASSLGVLDTQYF. The DNA for the CDR3 is TGTGCCAGCAGCTTAGGCGTCCTCGATACGCAGTATTTT.